This T cell receptor (beta chain) was recovered during a study of OX40 agonist ivuxolimab in advanced cancers. General study results and limits: Also present in some nonresponders was a low level of normalized T-cell clonal expansion.

Losses at the gene ends were 7 bases for V and 5 bases for J; bases not matched to a gene: 7. The V gene's germline CDR1 is LNHDA and CDR2 SQIVND (reference sequence). The CDR3 runs 14 residues. The timepoints at which blood was sampled were baseline, cycle 4 day 1, and cycle 7 day 1. Data came from immunoSEQ multiplex PCR; TCRdb stores just in-frame clones and leaves some out. The sample has around 63,000 clones, around nine tenths seen once. This clone was observed once. Its antigen is as yet unknown. The clonotype was recovered from an adult with an advanced solid tumor such as melanoma, head and neck, liver or kidney cancer. Source: CD4+ or CD8+ T cells sorted from blood, taken in a trial of the OX40 agonist ivuxolimab. The chain recombines TRBV19 with TRBJ1-2; the match to TRBD1 covers 10 bases. CDR3: CASKDRDRGYGYTF. CDR3 bases: TGTGCCAGTAAAGACCGGGACAGGGGTTATGGCTACACCTTC.